A selection of T cell receptor beta chains follows, all from one sample in a study of regulatory T cells. Assay used: immunoSEQ multiplex PCR; TCRdb lists only in-frame clones, some missing. There are just over 20,000 clones in the sample; over 85% occur only once, and around 3.3% lies in the top ten. The material sequenced was CD8+ T cells sorted from blood. These receptors were collected from a child aged 2-15 years with CD3G deficiency. The CDR3 runs from the conserved cysteine through the conserved F or W. The order of the fields is J gene, D gene, CDR3 length, clone size, V gene, CDR3 DNA, CDR3 protein. A D gene is named only where the DNA matches it firmly. A clone size is listed for some rows: how often the clone was seen (once, few, many), or a class if it is expanded.

j_gene: TRBJ2-7; d_gene: TRBD1; len: 15; abundance: NA; v_gene: TRBV5-1; CDR3nt: TGCGCCAGCAGCTTGTCGACAGGGCAGACGCGGGAGCAGTACTTC; CDR3aa: CASSLSTGQTREQYF
j_gene: TRBJ2-1; d_gene: NA; len: 13; abundance: NA; v_gene: TRBV27; CDR3nt: TGTGCCAGCAGTTTAAGCCTGAACAATGAGCAGTTCTTC; CDR3aa: CASSLSLNNEQFF
j_gene: TRBJ2-3; d_gene: NA; len: 15; abundance: NA; v_gene: TRBV5-1; CDR3nt: TGCGCCAGCAGCCTCCATGGGGGTCAGACAGATACGCAGTATTTT; CDR3aa: CASSLHGGQTDTQYF
j_gene: TRBJ2-7; d_gene: NA; len: 16; abundance: NA; v_gene: TRBV28; CDR3nt: TGTGCCAGCAGTCCGTCAATTGCCGGGAAATACTACGAGCAGTACTTC; CDR3aa: CASSPSIAGKYYEQYF
j_gene: TRBJ2-1; d_gene: TRBD2; len: 15; abundance: NA; v_gene: TRBV28; CDR3nt: TGTGCCAGCAGTTACGGACTAGGACCCTACAATGAGCAGTTCTTC; CDR3aa: CASSYGLGPYNEQFF
j_gene: TRBJ2-3; d_gene: NA; len: 16; abundance: NA; v_gene: TRBV27; CDR3nt: TGTGCCAGCAGTCCTCGGTACGGGGGCGTCACAGATACGCAGTATTTT; CDR3aa: CASSPRYGGVTDTQYF
j_gene: TRBJ2-3; d_gene: TRBD1; len: 14; abundance: NA; v_gene: TRBV28; CDR3nt: TGTGCCAGCAGACCGGGACAGGGCCCAGATACGCAGTATTTT; CDR3aa: CASRPGQGPDTQYF
j_gene: TRBJ2-7; d_gene: NA; len: 14; abundance: NA; v_gene: TRBV6-1; CDR3nt: TGTGCCAGCAGTGAAATGGACAGATTCTACGAGCAGTACTTC; CDR3aa: CASSEMDRFYEQYF
j_gene: TRBJ2-1; d_gene: NA; len: 17; abundance: NA; v_gene: TRBV4-1; CDR3nt: TGCGCCAGCAGCCTAGAACCAGCTCCCAGCTCCTACAATGAGCAGTTCTTC; CDR3aa: CASSLEPAPSSYNEQFF
j_gene: TRBJ2-7; d_gene: TRBD2; len: 15; abundance: NA; v_gene: TRBV10-2; CDR3nt: TGCGCCAGCTCCTCTGGTCCTCCGGGGGGCTACGAGCAGTACTTC; CDR3aa: CASSSGPPGGYEQYF
j_gene: TRBJ2-1; d_gene: TRBD1; len: 16; abundance: NA; v_gene: TRBV2; CDR3nt: TGTGCCAGCAGTTACGGACAGGGCATAAACCTCGGCAGGCAGTTCTTC; CDR3aa: CASSYGQGINLGRQFF
j_gene: TRBJ2-5; d_gene: NA; len: 17; abundance: NA; v_gene: TRBV23-1; CDR3nt: TGCGCCAGCAGTCCGCCGCTAACAGGGAGGGGACAAGAGACCCAGTACTTC; CDR3aa: CASSPPLTGRGQETQYF
j_gene: TRBJ2-3; d_gene: NA; len: 13; abundance: NA; v_gene: TRBV27; CDR3nt: TGTGCCAGCAGTATGGGATCTATAGATACGCAGTATTTT; CDR3aa: CASSMGSIDTQYF
j_gene: TRBJ1-5; d_gene: NA; len: 16; abundance: NA; v_gene: TRBV28; CDR3nt: TGTGCCAGCAGTTCTATCATTGGGGACGGCGGTCAGCCCCAGCATTTT; CDR3aa: CASSSIIGDGGQPQHF
j_gene: TRBJ2-5; d_gene: TRBD2; len: 16; abundance: NA; v_gene: TRBV5-1; CDR3nt: TGCGCCAGCAGCTCCGGACTAGCGGGAGTAGGAGAGACCCAGTACTTC; CDR3aa: CASSSGLAGVGETQYF
j_gene: TRBJ2-7; d_gene: NA; len: 17; abundance: NA; v_gene: TRBV7-8; CDR3nt: TGTGCCAGCAGCCCGGGGAGAGTAAATGACGAGGGCTACGAGCAGTACTTC; CDR3aa: CASSPGRVNDEGYEQYF
j_gene: TRBJ2-3; d_gene: NA; len: 15; abundance: NA; v_gene: TRBV5-1; CDR3nt: TGCGCCAGCAGCTTGGATCAAGCGCGGCGGGATACGCAGTATTTT; CDR3aa: CASSLDQARRDTQYF
j_gene: TRBJ2-7; d_gene: TRBD1; len: 14; abundance: NA; v_gene: TRBV28; CDR3nt: TGTGCCAGCAGTTTTTGGACAGGCGAAGGGGAGCAGTACTTC; CDR3aa: CASSFWTGEGEQYF
j_gene: TRBJ2-7; d_gene: NA; len: 13; abundance: NA; v_gene: TRBV11-2; CDR3nt: TGTGCCAGCAGCTTAGCGGACGGCATCGAGCAGTACTTC; CDR3aa: CASSLADGIEQYF
j_gene: TRBJ1-1; d_gene: NA; len: 18; abundance: NA; v_gene: TRBV28; CDR3nt: TGTGCCAGCAGCGAAGGGTACAGTATCTTAGGGAGGGACACTGAAGCTTTCTTT; CDR3aa: CASSEGYSILGRDTEAFF
j_gene: TRBJ2-5; d_gene: TRBD1; len: 12; abundance: NA; v_gene: TRBV28; CDR3nt: TGTGCCTCGGGGACAGTTCAAGAGACCCAGTACTTC; CDR3aa: CASGTVQETQYF
j_gene: TRBJ2-1; d_gene: NA; len: 18; abundance: once; v_gene: TRBV7-9; CDR3nt: TGTGCCAGCAGCGGACTCTCCCAGGGGGGGAGGCCATACAATGAGCAGTTCTTC; CDR3aa: CASSGLSQGGRPYNEQFF
j_gene: TRBJ1-2; d_gene: TRBD1; len: 14; abundance: NA; v_gene: TRBV6-1; CDR3nt: TGTGCCAGCAGTGTTGCAGGGACAGGCTATGGCTACACCTTC; CDR3aa: CASSVAGTGYGYTF
j_gene: TRBJ2-7; d_gene: TRBD1; len: 14; abundance: NA; v_gene: TRBV28; CDR3nt: TGTGCCAGCAGTGTTACAGGGGGCTTCTACGAGCAGTACTTC; CDR3aa: CASSVTGGFYEQYF
j_gene: TRBJ2-3; d_gene: NA; len: 15; abundance: NA; v_gene: TRBV7-9; CDR3nt: TGTGCCAGCAGCTTGGGTCGACGTGCAACAGATACGCAGTATTTT; CDR3aa: CASSLGRRATDTQYF
j_gene: TRBJ2-7; d_gene: TRBD2; len: 15; abundance: NA; v_gene: TRBV4-1; CDR3nt: TGCGCCAGCAGCCAGCTAGCGGGTGCCCCCTACGAGCAGTACTTC; CDR3aa: CASSQLAGAPYEQYF
j_gene: TRBJ1-2; d_gene: NA; len: 12; abundance: NA; v_gene: TRBV7-9; CDR3nt: TGTGCCAGCAGTTACGAGAGGGGGGGCTACACCTTC; CDR3aa: CASSYERGGYTF
j_gene: TRBJ2-7; d_gene: TRBD1; len: 16; abundance: NA; v_gene: TRBV28; CDR3nt: TGTGCCAGCAGTGACCCACAGGACAGGGGGTCCTACGAGCAGTACTTC; CDR3aa: CASSDPQDRGSYEQYF
j_gene: TRBJ2-1; d_gene: TRBD2; len: 16; abundance: NA; v_gene: TRBV28; CDR3nt: TGTGCCAGCAGTTTTGGAGCTGCGGGAGTTTACAATGAGCAGTTCTTC; CDR3aa: CASSFGAAGVYNEQFF
j_gene: TRBJ1-2; d_gene: NA; len: 15; abundance: NA; v_gene: TRBV6-1; CDR3nt: TGTGCCAGCAGTGAAATATTAGCAGGGCCTTATGGCTACACCTTC; CDR3aa: CASSEILAGPYGYTF
j_gene: TRBJ1-5; d_gene: NA; len: 11; abundance: NA; v_gene: TRBV28; CDR3nt: TGTGCCAGCTGTGAATATCAGCCCCAGCATTTT; CDR3aa: CASCEYQPQHF
j_gene: TRBJ2-7; d_gene: TRBD2; len: 15; abundance: NA; v_gene: TRBV11-2; CDR3nt: TGTGCCAGCAGCTTAGGGGCGGGAGGGCCGGTCGAGCAGTACTTC; CDR3aa: CASSLGAGGPVEQYF
j_gene: TRBJ1-2; d_gene: NA; len: 14; abundance: NA; v_gene: TRBV28; CDR3nt: TGTGCCAGCAGTCCCCTACGGGGGTACTATGGCTACACCTTC; CDR3aa: CASSPLRGYYGYTF
j_gene: TRBJ2-1; d_gene: NA; len: 13; abundance: NA; v_gene: TRBV30; CDR3nt: TGTGCCTGGAGTCTCGGGTTATACAATGAGCAGTTCTTC; CDR3aa: CAWSLGLYNEQFF
j_gene: TRBJ2-7; d_gene: TRBD2; len: 13; abundance: NA; v_gene: TRBV27; CDR3nt: TGTGCCAGCCGACCGGGACTAGCGGGGGAGCAGTACTTC; CDR3aa: CASRPGLAGEQYF
j_gene: TRBJ2-2; d_gene: NA; len: 10; abundance: NA; v_gene: TRBV6-5; CDR3nt: TGTGCCAGCAGTGAAGGGGAGCTGTTTTTT; CDR3aa: CASSEGELFF
j_gene: TRBJ2-3; d_gene: NA; len: 14; abundance: NA; v_gene: TRBV28; CDR3nt: TGTGCCAGCACCGCCTCGGACTTCACAGATACGCAGTATTTT; CDR3aa: CASTASDFTDTQYF
j_gene: TRBJ2-7; d_gene: TRBD2; len: 14; abundance: once; v_gene: TRBV28; CDR3nt: TGTGCCAGCAGAGGACTAGCGGGAGTCCACGAGCAGTACTTC; CDR3aa: CASRGLAGVHEQYF
j_gene: TRBJ2-7; d_gene: NA; len: 14; abundance: once; v_gene: TRBV10-3; CDR3nt: TGTGCCATCAGTGACCCCCCGGAGCACTACGAGCAGTACTTC; CDR3aa: CAISDPPEHYEQYF
j_gene: TRBJ2-3; d_gene: NA; len: 15; abundance: NA; v_gene: TRBV7-9; CDR3nt: TGTGCCAGCAGCCCTCGTGGCATACTCACAGATACGCAGTATTTT; CDR3aa: CASSPRGILTDTQYF
j_gene: TRBJ2-1; d_gene: NA; len: 15; abundance: NA; v_gene: TRBV7-9; CDR3nt: TGTGCCAGCAGCTTAGCCGGGACCAGTTACAATGAGCAGTTCTTC; CDR3aa: CASSLAGTSYNEQFF
j_gene: TRBJ2-5; d_gene: NA; len: 14; abundance: once; v_gene: TRBV6-1; CDR3nt: TGTGCCAGCAGTGAAATAGGAACAGGGCAAGAGCAGTACTTC; CDR3aa: CASSEIGTGQEQYF
j_gene: TRBJ2-1; d_gene: NA; len: 12; abundance: NA; v_gene: TRBV7-9; CDR3nt: TGTGCCAGCAGCTTAATAGGGTATGAGCAGTTCTTC; CDR3aa: CASSLIGYEQFF
j_gene: TRBJ1-5; d_gene: NA; len: 15; abundance: once; v_gene: TRBV28; CDR3nt: TGTGCCAGCAGTTTGGCAGGGGAGGAATATCAGCCCCAGCATTTT; CDR3aa: CASSLAGEEYQPQHF
j_gene: TRBJ2-3; d_gene: NA; len: 12; abundance: NA; v_gene: TRBV28; CDR3nt: TGTGCCAGCAGTTTAGGGACAGATACGCAGTATTTT; CDR3aa: CASSLGTDTQYF
j_gene: TRBJ2-1; d_gene: TRBD1; len: 16; abundance: once; v_gene: TRBV11-2; CDR3nt: TGTGCCAGCAGCTTAGTCGCGGCAGGGGGCTACAATGAGCAGTTCTTC; CDR3aa: CASSLVAAGGYNEQFF
j_gene: TRBJ1-2; d_gene: NA; len: 13; abundance: NA; v_gene: TRBV6-1; CDR3nt: TGTGCCGCCCTAGCGGGTTCGGGCTATGGCTACACCTTC; CDR3aa: CAALAGSGYGYTF
j_gene: TRBJ2-7; d_gene: TRBD2; len: 16; abundance: NA; v_gene: TRBV5-1; CDR3nt: TGCGCCAGCAGCCTAGGACTAGCGGGAGGGCCGTACGAGCAGTACTTC; CDR3aa: CASSLGLAGGPYEQYF
j_gene: TRBJ1-4; d_gene: NA; len: 15; abundance: NA; v_gene: TRBV4-1; CDR3nt: TGCGCCAGCAGCCAAGTGAGCTTAGGAGGTGAAAAACTGTTTTTT; CDR3aa: CASSQVSLGGEKLFF
j_gene: TRBJ2-7; d_gene: TRBD1; len: 14; abundance: NA; v_gene: TRBV28; CDR3nt: TGTGCCAGCAGTTACAGGGGTTGGGGGTCCGAGCAGTACTTC; CDR3aa: CASSYRGWGSEQYF
j_gene: TRBJ2-7; d_gene: NA; len: 13; abundance: once; v_gene: TRBV5-1; CDR3nt: TGCGCCAGCAGCTTGGTGCCCGGTTACGAGCAGTACTTC; CDR3aa: CASSLVPGYEQYF
j_gene: TRBJ2-7; d_gene: NA; len: 15; abundance: NA; v_gene: TRBV28; CDR3nt: TGTGCCAGCAGTCCTCACCAGACATCCTTGGGGGAGCAGTACTTC; CDR3aa: CASSPHQTSLGEQYF
j_gene: TRBJ2-3; d_gene: NA; len: 16; abundance: once; v_gene: TRBV7-9; CDR3nt: TGTGCCAGCAGCACCTGGTCGTCGGGGCGTTCAGATACGCAGTATTTT; CDR3aa: CASSTWSSGRSDTQYF
j_gene: TRBJ2-3; d_gene: TRBD2; len: 21; abundance: NA; v_gene: TRBV5-1; CDR3nt: TGCGCCAGCAGCTTGAAGAATTCCCTAAGGACTAGCGGGGGCCGCACAGATACGCAGTATTTT; CDR3aa: CASSLKNSLRTSGGRTDTQYF
j_gene: TRBJ2-3; d_gene: NA; len: 13; abundance: NA; v_gene: TRBV11-3; CDR3nt: TGTGCCAGCAGCTCCCTCCGGGGGGATACGCAGTATTTT; CDR3aa: CASSSLRGDTQYF
j_gene: TRBJ2-7; d_gene: NA; len: 14; abundance: NA; v_gene: TRBV6-5; CDR3nt: TGTGCCAGCAGGGCGGGCCAACTAGCCCCCGAGCAGTACTTC; CDR3aa: CASRAGQLAPEQYF
j_gene: TRBJ1-5; d_gene: NA; len: 14; abundance: NA; v_gene: TRBV19; CDR3nt: TGTGCCAGTAGTGCACCTGGCCCTAATCAGCCCCAGCATTTT; CDR3aa: CASSAPGPNQPQHF
j_gene: TRBJ2-7; d_gene: TRBD2; len: 16; abundance: once; v_gene: TRBV28; CDR3nt: TGTGCCAGCAGCTTCGGGAAGCGGGAGGTAATGGGCGAGCAGTACTTC; CDR3aa: CASSFGKREVMGEQYF
j_gene: TRBJ2-2; d_gene: TRBD1; len: 14; abundance: NA; v_gene: TRBV28; CDR3nt: TGTGCCAGCAGTTTATCGGGACAGGGAGAGGAGCTGTTTTTT; CDR3aa: CASSLSGQGEELFF